This T cell receptor (beta chain) emerged from a study of cytomegalovirus exposure and HLA in healthy donors. The germline CDR1 and CDR2 sequences are MNHEY and SMNVEV (reference sequence). Germline trimming cut 5 bases from V and 7 bases from J; bases unmatched to any gene: 8. The CDR3 length is 15 residues. The assay was immunoSEQ multiplex PCR, and TCRdb's table has in-frame clones only and misses some. The table lists 150,000 to 180,000 clones, more than 70% of them singletons. The V call is TRBV27, the J call TRBJ2-1; 10 bases line up with TRBD2. This TCR was sampled from a human donor in good health. The sequenced sample was PBMCs. CDR3 in amino acids: CASSPLAGLENEQFF. CDR3 DNA sequence: TGTGCCAGCAGTCCACTAGCGGGATTGGAGAATGAGCAGTTCTTC.